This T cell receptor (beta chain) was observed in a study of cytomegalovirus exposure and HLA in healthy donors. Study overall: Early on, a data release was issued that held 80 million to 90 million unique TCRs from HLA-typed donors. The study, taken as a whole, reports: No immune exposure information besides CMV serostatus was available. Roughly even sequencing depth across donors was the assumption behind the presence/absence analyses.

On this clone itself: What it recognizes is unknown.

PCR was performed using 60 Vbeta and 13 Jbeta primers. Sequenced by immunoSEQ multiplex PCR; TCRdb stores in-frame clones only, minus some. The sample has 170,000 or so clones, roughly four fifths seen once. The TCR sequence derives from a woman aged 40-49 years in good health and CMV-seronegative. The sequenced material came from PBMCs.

CDR3 amino acids: CASSVSRGGTNQPQHF. In DNA form, the CDR3 reads TGTGCCAGCAGCGTGTCCCGGGGAGGTACCAATCAGCCCCAGCATTTT. The gene calls are TRBV7-8 and TRBJ1-5; D gene unclear. Germline V CDR1 and CDR2: SGHVS, FQNEAQ. This CDR3 is 16 amino acids long. The ends were cut back, 5 bases at V and 3 bases at J, with 17 bases in the middle.